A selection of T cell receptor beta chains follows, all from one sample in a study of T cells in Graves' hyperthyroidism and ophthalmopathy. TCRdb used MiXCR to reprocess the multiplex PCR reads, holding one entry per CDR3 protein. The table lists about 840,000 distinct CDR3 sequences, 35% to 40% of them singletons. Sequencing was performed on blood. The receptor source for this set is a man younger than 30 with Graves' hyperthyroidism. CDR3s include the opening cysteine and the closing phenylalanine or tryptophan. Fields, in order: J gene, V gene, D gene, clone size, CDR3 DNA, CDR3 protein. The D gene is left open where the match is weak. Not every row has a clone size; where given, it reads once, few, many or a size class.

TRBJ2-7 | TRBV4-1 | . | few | TGCGCCAGCAGCCAAGTAGGGAGTTCGTCCTACGAGCAGTACTTC | CASSQVGSSSYEQYF
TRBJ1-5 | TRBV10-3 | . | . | TGTGCTTCCGCCAGGGATGAAGGTCAGCCCCAGCATTTT | CASARDEGQPQHF
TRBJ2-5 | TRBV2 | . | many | TGTGCCAGCAGTGACGTTAACCAAGAGACCCAGTACTTC | CASSDVNQETQYF
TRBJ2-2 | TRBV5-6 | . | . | TGTGCCAGCAGCTCCAGTTCCCGGGGTAACACCGGGGAGCTGTTTTTT | CASSSSSRGNTGELFF
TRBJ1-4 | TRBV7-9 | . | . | TGTGCCAGCAGCTTAGGGGTCATGGGGGAAAAACTGTTTTTT | CASSLGVMGEKLFF
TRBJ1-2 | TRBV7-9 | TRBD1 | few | TGTGCCAGCAGATTTCAACCCGCAGGGGGCAACTATGGCTACACCTTC | CASRFQPAGGNYGYTF
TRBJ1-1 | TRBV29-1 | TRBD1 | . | TGCAGCGTTAAGGGACAGTACACTGAAGCTTTCTTT | CSVKGQYTEAFF
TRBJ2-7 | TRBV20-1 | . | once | TGCAGGGGGAGAGCGTACGAGCAGTACTTC | CRGRAYEQYF
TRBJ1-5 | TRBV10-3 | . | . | TGTGCCAGCAGTACGGGGAGACCCAATCAGCCCCAGCATTTT | CASSTGRPNQPQHF
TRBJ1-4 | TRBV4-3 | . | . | TGCGCCAGCAGCCAAGATTCGGGGGGAACTAATGAAAAACTGTTTTTT | CASSQDSGGTNEKLFF
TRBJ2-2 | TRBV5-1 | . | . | TGCGCCAGCAGCCAAGAGCGGACCAAGACCGGGGAGCTGTTTTTT | CASSQERTKTGELFF
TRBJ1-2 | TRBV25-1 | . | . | TGTGCCAGCACTCCCCCGGGGAGCGGCTATGGCTACACCTTC | CASTPPGSGYGYTF
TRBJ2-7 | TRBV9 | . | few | TGTGCCAGCAGTGCCGGACTGGGCGGGGAGCAGTACTTC | CASSAGLGGEQYF
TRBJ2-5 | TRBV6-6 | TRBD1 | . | TGTGCCAGCAGTGTAGACAGGGGATGGGAGACCCAGTACTTC | CASSVDRGWETQYF
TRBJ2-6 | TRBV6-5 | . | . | TGTGCCAGCACCGTGACGGGGGTCTCTGGGGCCAACGTCCTGACTTTC | CASTVTGVSGANVLTF
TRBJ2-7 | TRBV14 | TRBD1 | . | TGTGCCAGCAGCCAAGGACGTGGGACAGGGCATCGGGAGCAGTACTTC | CASSQGRGTGHREQYF
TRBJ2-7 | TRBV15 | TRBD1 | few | TGTGCCACCAGCAGAGACCATCCCGGGACAGGGGCCTACGAGCAGTACTTC | CATSRDHPGTGAYEQYF
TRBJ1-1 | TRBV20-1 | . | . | TGCAGTGCTAGATCCTCAGTGGGTTACACTGAAGCTTTCTTT | CSARSSVGYTEAFF
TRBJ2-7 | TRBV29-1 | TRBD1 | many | TGCAGCGTTCAACCCCGGGACAGGTACGAGCAGTACTTC | CSVQPRDRYEQYF
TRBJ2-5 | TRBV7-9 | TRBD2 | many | TGTGCCAGCAGCTCCAGACTAGCGGGAGGGGAGACCCAGTACTTC | CASSSRLAGGETQYF
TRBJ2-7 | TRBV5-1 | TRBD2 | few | TGCGCCAGCAGCCCCGGGGAGGGGTACTCCTACGAGCAGTACTTC | CASSPGEGYSYEQYF
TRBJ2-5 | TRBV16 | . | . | TGTGCCAGCAGTTCCAGGGGAGCGGGTCCACAAGAGACCCAGTACTTC | CASSSRGAGPQETQYF
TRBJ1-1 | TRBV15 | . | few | TGTGCCACCAGCAGAGACCCAGGGCGGGGGAACACTGAAGCTTTCTTT | CATSRDPGRGNTEAFF
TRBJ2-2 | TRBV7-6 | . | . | TGTGCCAGCAGCTCGACCCGGGAGCTGTTTTTT | CASSSTRELFF
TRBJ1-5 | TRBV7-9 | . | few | TGTGCCAGCAGCCCTGAGAGGAGCCGGGAACCCCAGCATTTT | CASSPERSREPQHF
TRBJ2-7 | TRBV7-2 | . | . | TGCGCCAGCAGCCCATCTCAAAGCTCCTACGAGCAGCACTTC | CASSPSQSSYEQHF
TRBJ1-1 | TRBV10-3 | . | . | TGTGCCATCAGTGTGGGCAGGAAAGGAACGAACACTGAAGCTTTCTTT | CAISVGRKGTNTEAFF
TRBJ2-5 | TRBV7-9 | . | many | TGTGCCAGCAGCCAGGCCCCGGGAACAAAGACCCAGTACTTC | CASSQAPGTKTQYF
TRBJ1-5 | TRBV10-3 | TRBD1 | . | TGTGCCACCGTGACAGGGGGAAATCAGCCCCAGCATTTT | CATVTGGNQPQHF
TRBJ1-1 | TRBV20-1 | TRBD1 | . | TGCAGTGCTAGAGATCAGAACAGGGGCGGGGAGAACACTGAAGCTTTCTTT | CSARDQNRGGENTEAFF
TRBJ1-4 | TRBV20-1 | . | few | TGCAGTGCTCTATGGGCAGGGACTAATGAAAAACTGTTTTTT | CSALWAGTNEKLFF
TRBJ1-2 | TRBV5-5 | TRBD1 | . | TGTGCCAGCAGCTTAGACCTGGGACAGGGGGCTGATGGCTACACCTTC | CASSLDLGQGADGYTF
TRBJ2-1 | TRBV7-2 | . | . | TGTGCCAGCAGCCCTGGGGTGGGCAATGAGCAGTTCTTC | CASSPGVGNEQFF
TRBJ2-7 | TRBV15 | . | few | TGTGCCACCAGCGCCAGGGACGCCCTAGCCTCCTACGAGCAGTACTTC | CATSARDALASYEQYF
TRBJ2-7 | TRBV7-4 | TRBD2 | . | TGTGCCAGCAGCTTAGCCCAGACTAGCGGGGGGCTCTCCTACGAGCAGTACTTC | CASSLAQTSGGLSYEQYF
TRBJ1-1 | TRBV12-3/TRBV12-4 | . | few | TGTGCCAGCAGTTTTAAGTTGGGGAACACTGAAGCTTTCTTT | CASSFKLGNTEAFF
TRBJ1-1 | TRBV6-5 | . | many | TGTGCCAGCAGTTACCAGGAACACACTGAAGCTTTCTTT | CASSYQEHTEAFF
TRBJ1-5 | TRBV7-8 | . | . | TGCGCCAGCAGCCAAGATCGGCGGAGCAATCAGCCCCAGCATTTT | CASSQDRRSNQPQHF
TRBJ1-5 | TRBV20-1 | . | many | TGCAGTGCTAGAGATCCCAGGGGTCAGCCCCAGCATTTT | CSARDPRGQPQHF
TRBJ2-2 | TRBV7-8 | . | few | TGTGCCAGCAGCTCTGAGGGGCAAGGGACCGGGGAGCTGTTTTTT | CASSSEGQGTGELFF